The sequence of this TCR beta chain was determined in a study of siplizumab effects on memory and regulatory T cells (dated by TCRdb to about 2019). Looking at the study overall: Paired mixed lymphocyte reactions were run with siplizumab at approximately 0.91 ug/mL and without drug, across several responder-stimulator pairs. The study examined how the anti-CD2 antibody siplizumab affects alloreactive T-cell subsets in allogeneic mixed lymphocyte reactions built from human PBMCs.

Broader findings and caveats from the paper: Greater diversity appeared to be present in unstimulated naive T cells than in memory T cells, and a substantial contribution to the alloresponse seemed to be made by naive cells. Sequences below about 10^-5 frequency were poorly captured, so only a minor fraction of alloreactive clones could be mapped to unstimulated subsets. Of the alloreactive CD4+ clones that could be mapped, the Treg-derived share averaged 68.8% with siplizumab compared with roughly 27% in control reactions. The cumulative frequency of alloreactive sequences that could be traced back to unstimulated CD4+ memory T cells was significantly reduced by siplizumab. Roughly 75-97% of proliferating CD4+ or CD8+ clones could not be assigned a naive or memory phenotype. The suppressive function of proliferating Tregs from siplizumab cultures was not functionally confirmed.

Mixed lymphocyte reaction cells were cocultured at 37°C for 5 to 6 days. After responder PBMCs were labelled with CFSE and stimulator PBMCs with Violet Dye, the two populations were combined at a 1:1 ratio. Sorted unstimulated T cells and proliferating T cells recovered from mixed lymphocyte reactions underwent TCRbeta CDR3 sequencing. Fresh whole blood from approximately 10 HLA-typed healthy donors was used to isolate PBMCs. For TCR sequencing, responder T cells that had proliferated and were CFSE-low were FACS-sorted once the mixed lymphocyte reaction was over. Worth noting for this clone: Its antigen specificity is not known. Per-base qualities were not stored, and no clone one base away is much larger.

Library preparation employed the immunoSEQ multiplex PCR assay. The deep sequencing platform assayed around 94,000 TCR templates per sample. Genomic DNA extracted from sorted T cells was used for TCRbeta CDR3 sequencing. In the paper's pipeline: Clonal analysis of TCRbeta CDR3 data was done in the R programming language. Alloreactive CD4+ and CD8+ clones were identified by comparing unstimulated samples to CFSE-low samples taken after the reaction. Regulatory or non-regulatory origin of alloreactive CD4+ clones was assigned by matching sequences to the sorted unstimulated Treg and non-Treg repertoires. Entries here come from immuneACCESS through TCRdb and include only in-frame sequences with V and J called. Some clones fail to appear in such tables; in the studies checked, an unresolved V gene covers under half of the shortfall, and the cause of the remainder is unknown. The V and J calls and the clone size are those of that table, but D and trimming were determined from the DNA. The sample includes more than 9,500 clones, with 40% to 50% observed a single time. Roughly 34% of the sample comes from the top ten.

Sequencing used CFSE-low (dividing) CD8+ T cells sorted from an allogeneic mixed lymphocyte reaction. This clonotype was obtained from a human donor in good health; the cells came from an allogeneic mixed lymphocyte reaction. Some clones in this sample may be carry-over from other donors' samples.

The bases are TGTGCCAGCAGAGGACAGGGAACCACAGATACGCAGTATTTT. Its protein product is CASRGQGTTDTQYF. The chain is encoded by TRBV2 joined to TRBJ2-3; the central 8 bases match TRBD1. V is pruned by 6 bases and J by 2 bases, leaving 4 bases of the junction without a gene match. From a lookup of the germline V gene, CDR1 and CDR2 are SNHLY and FYNNEI. Including cysteine and phenylalanine, the CDR3 has 14 amino acids. CDR3 DNA only is kept here, 42 bases in frame from base 1.